The source of this T cell receptor (beta chain) is a study of blood T cells in healthy people across ages. Germline values: CDR1 MNHEY, CDR2 SVGAGI. The CDR3 length is 14 residues. Trimming at V came to 6 bases and at J to 5 bases, leaving 7 bases not matched to a gene. Sample-barcoded 5' priming and a J-beta primer mix drove a second PCR of roughly 6 to 12 cycles. TCRdb analysed the 5' RACE reads with MiXCR anew, one entry per CDR3 protein. The sample lists approximately 780,000 distinct CDR3 sequences, roughly 24% occurring once. These data were also reused for a study on T cells of mothers and their children.

The receptor was derived from a boy aged 5 to 17 in good health. V usage is TRBV6-5 and J usage is TRBJ2-1, with 7 bases aligning to TRBD2. The sample consisted of blood. CDR3 bases: TGTGCCAGCAGCCCGATAGGGAGGGACAATGAGCAGTTCTTC. It is translated as CASSPIGRDNEQFF.